The 31 T cell receptor beta chains given below trace back to one sample, sequenced in a study of regulatory T cells in long-lasting Graves disease. Time point reported: persistent/refractory GD, antithyroid drugs over 5 years with positive TRAb. PBMCs were the source of the RNA used for TCR sequencing. Libraries of TCR beta came from iRepertoire HTBI primers plus Arm-PCR of CDR3 regions. TCRdb re-analysed the multiplex PCR reads in MiXCR, keeping a single row per CDR3 protein. This sample has hundreds of thousands of distinct CDR3 sequences; around 20% occur once, and the top ten carry about 13%. The starting material was peripheral blood mononuclear cells (PBMCs), obtained when the disease was refractory, from a patient treated with antithyroid drugs. These receptors were obtained from a female donor with Graves disease.

The V call is TRBV7-2, the J call TRBJ2-1; 9 nucleotides match TRBD1. Germline CDR1 SGHTA, CDR2 FQGNSA. Germline trimming cut 4 bases from V and 10 bases from J; bases unmatched to any gene: 8. The CDR3 extends over 14 amino acids. Here the CDR3 reads CASSSEQGAGEQFF. Written as DNA, the CDR3 is TGTGCCAGCAGCTCAGAACAGGGGGCTGGAGAGCAGTTCTTC.

This clonotype has a count of ten or more. V and J are TRBV28 and TRBJ2-7, with D perhaps TRBD1 (6 bases). Germline values: CDR1 MDHEN, CDR2 SYDVKM. The CDR3 spans 14 residues. Between the trimmed V and J ends, which lost 7 bases and 3 bases, there was a span of 16 bases. CDR3 in DNA: TGTGCCAGCACCCCTGACAGGCCGAGCTACGAGCAGTACTTC. Residues: CASTPDRPSYEQYF.

This clonotype was recorded a few times. The chain recombines TRBV5-1 with TRBJ1-1, with TRBD1 as a possible D gene (5 bases). V was clipped by 7 bases and J by 5 bases, with 15 bases between them. CDR1 is SGHRS and CDR2 is YFSETQ in the germline V gene. The length of the CDR3 is 13 residues. The DNA for the CDR3 is TGCGCCAGCCGGGACTCATCTAAAACTGAAGCTTTCTTT. Its translation: CASRDSSKTEAFF. Looking up the rest from reference TRBV5-1 and TRBJ1-1 gives the full variable domain: KAGVTQTPRYLIKTRGQQVTLSCSPISGHRSVSWYQQTPGQGLQFLFEYFSETQRNKGNFPGRFSGRQFSNSRSEMNVSTLELGDSALYLCASRDSSKTEAFFGQGTRLTVV.

The table lists this clonotype with a few counts. This chain connects TRBV29-1 to TRBJ1-2; possible D gene TRBD1, 5 bases. V gave up 4 bases and J gave up 6 bases, with 18 bases separating them. The CDR3 has 14 residues. CDR1 and CDR2 from the germline V gene are SQVTM and ANQGSEA. The CDR3 sequence: CSVGGAGRLHGYTF. The CDR3 nucleotides read TGCAGCGTTGGTGGGGCAGGGCGACTCCATGGCTACACCTTC.

Only a few counts were recorded for this clonotype. One end of the junction fails to match germline, which may point to a read error. V and J are TRBV28 and TRBJ2-2; D tentatively reads TRBD1 or TRBD2 (5 bases each). The CDR3 is made up of 17 amino acids. In germline, CDR1 is MDHEN, CDR2 SYDVKM. CDR3 protein: CASGTPGDVHYTGKLFF. CDR3 nucleotide sequence: TGTGCCAGCGGTACTCCTGGGGACGTTCATTACACCGGGAAGCTGTTTTTT.

This clonotype has ten or more counts. The V and J genes are TRBV6-1 and TRBJ1-5, with D perhaps TRBD1 (6 bases). Germline CDR1 reads MNHNS; CDR2 reads SASEGT. V shed 7 bases and J shed 6 bases, with 16 bases lying between them. This CDR3 region has 14 residues. CDR3 sequence (DNA): TGTGCCAGCACCCCACAGGGCAACGGTCAGCCCCAGCATTTT. Translating gives CASTPQGNGQPQHF.

In this sample, this clonotype turned up many times. The chain couples TRBV10-2 to TRBJ2-7; 9 bases align to TRBD2. The CDR3 length is 14 residues. Germline assignment: CDR1 WSHSY and CDR2 SAAADI. Germline trimming cut 4 bases from V and 3 bases from J; bases unmatched to any gene: 4. CDR3 sequence reads: CASSVGGRGYEQYF. CDR3 in DNA: TGCGCCAGCAGTGTGGGCGGGAGGGGCTACGAGCAGTACTTC.

V usage is TRBV14 and J usage is TRBJ2-7, with D tentatively TRBD1 (6 bases). Germline V gene sequence: CDR1 SGHDN, CDR2 FVKESK. V gave up 5 bases and J gave up 6 bases, with 14 bases separating them. The CDR3 has 13 residues. The CDR3 here is CASSKRQVSEQYF. CDR3 sequence (DNA): TGTGCCAGCAGCAAGAGACAGGTCTCCGAGCAGTACTTC.

Regarding this clonotype: A much bigger clone sits one base away, suggesting this may be a read error. The missing conserved phenylalanine or tryptophan at the end of this CDR3 makes a read error likely. The chain recombines TRBV27 with TRBJ2-5, with D uncertain. Germline-derived CDR1 and CDR2 are MNHEY and SMNVEV (reference sequence). The CDR3 sequence is 14 residues long. The V gene lost 3 bases and the J gene lost 2 bases, with 10 bases spanning the gap. Here the CDR3 reads CASSFLGPQETQYL. In DNA, the CDR3 is TGTGCCAGCAGTTTTCTAGGCCCGCAAGAGACCCAGTACCTC.

This rearrangement joins TRBV29-1 to TRBJ2-7, with unresolved D. The germline gives CDR1 SQVTM, CDR2 ANQGSEA. This CDR3 is built from 15 residues. The V end was cut by 0 bases, the J end by 3 bases, with 15 bases between. CDR3 protein: CSVEDPAAGFYEQYF. DNA of the CDR3: TGCAGCGTTGAAGATCCCGCTGCAGGATTCTACGAGCAGTACTTC.

V gene TRBV20-1 combines with J gene TRBJ2-1; 10 positions agree with TRBD2. The V gene's germline CDR1 is DFQATT and CDR2 SNEGSKA (reference sequence). V lost 3 bases to trimming and J lost 4 bases; unmatched junction nucleotides: 3. The CDR3 runs to 14 residues. The CDR3 reads CSASGTSAYNEQFF. CDR3 in DNA: TGCAGTGCTAGTGGGACTAGCGCTTACAATGAGCAGTTCTTC.

J is TRBJ1-4 and V is TRBV5-5; D ambiguous. The CDR3 is made up of 13 amino acids. Germline V lookup: CDR1 SGHKS, CDR2 YYEKEE (reference sequence). Between the trimmed V and J ends, which lost 0 bases and 5 bases, there was a span of 5 bases. The CDR3 loop reads CASSLDANEKLFF. For the CDR3, the DNA is TGTGCCAGCAGCTTGGACGCGAATGAAAAACTGTTTTTT.

This clonotype was detected only a few times. V gene TRBV6-5 combines with J gene TRBJ2-5; no clear D gene. Trimming pared 2 bases from V and 3 bases from J, leaving 19 bases between. The CDR3 has 17 amino acids. Germline-derived CDR1 and CDR2 are MNHEY and SVGAGI. The CDR3 bases are TGTGCCAGCAGTTACGTCCTGGGCCAGGTGGGAAAAGAGACCCAGTACTTC. Its protein product is CASSYVLGQVGKETQYF.

There are many counts of this clonotype. This rearrangement joins TRBV28 to TRBJ1-4; D possibly corresponds to TRBD1 (5 bases). Germline V lookup: CDR1 MDHEN, CDR2 SYDVKM. There are 14 residues in the CDR3. Trimming removed 6 bases from V and 6 bases from J, with 14 bases in between. The CDR3 sequence: CASSSGSRDEKLFF. The DNA of the CDR3 is TGTGCCAGCAGCTCAGGGTCGCGGGATGAAAAACTGTTTTTT.

This clonotype was observed a handful of times. The chain recombines TRBV20-1 with TRBJ1-2, with D maybe TRBD1 (5 bases). V shed 6 bases and J shed 12 bases, with 20 bases lying between them. The CDR3 covers 12 residues. The V gene's germline CDR1 is DFQATT and CDR2 SNEGSKA (reference sequence). CDR3 nucleotides: TGCAGTGCCACCGGGACTTCCCTTCTAAACACCTTC. This gives the protein CSATGTSLLNTF.

This clonotype was observed many times. J is TRBJ2-3 and V is TRBV2, with a tentative D call TRBD1 (5 bases). Germline V gene data show CDR1 as SNHLY and CDR2 as FYNNEI. This CDR3 has 14 amino acids. The V and J ends lost 2 bases and 1 base respectively, with 7 bases between them. The CDR3 here is CASSESRGTDTQYF. CDR3 bases: TGTGCCAGCAGTGAAAGCAGGGGCACAGATACGCAGTATTTT.

This clonotype has a count of ten or more. The V gene is TRBV2, the J gene TRBJ2-1; 7 nucleotides line up with TRBD1. Germline loops: CDR1 SNHLY, CDR2 FYNNEI. V was clipped by 6 bases and J by 0 bases; unmatched bases: 8. This CDR3 spans 16 amino acids. CDR3 sequence (DNA): TGTGCCAGCAGAGCCGGCCGGGACAGCTCCTACAATGAGCAGTTCTTC. Its translation is CASRAGRDSSYNEQFF.

This clonotype has a handful of counts. CDR3 protein: CATSRDLRDSFFSPEAFF. CDR3 nucleotide sequence: TGTGCCACCAGCAGGGACCTCCGGGACAGCTTTTTTAGCCCTGAAGCTTTCTTT. The chain recombines TRBV15 with TRBJ1-1; 7 bases match TRBD1. Germline V gene data show CDR1 as LNHNV and CDR2 as YYDKDF (reference sequence). With 3 bases clipped from V and 6 bases from J, the junction kept 19 bases outside the gene matches. This CDR3 region has 18 residues.

The rearrangement links TRBV28 to TRBJ1-6, with 12 bases matching TRBD1. V shed 7 bases and J 6 bases; nucleotides not matched to a gene: 16. The CDR3 is 19 residues long. Germline V gives CDR1 MDHEN, CDR2 SYDVKM. The CDR3 region is CASTQRFPGQGAINSPLHF. The CDR3 nucleotides are TGTGCCAGCACCCAACGCTTTCCGGGACAGGGGGCTATTAATTCACCCCTCCACTTT.

This clonotype was counted between two and nine times. The chain joins TRBV11-2 to TRBJ2-2; D is perhaps TRBD1 or TRBD2 (6 bases each). The CDR3 covers 16 residues. Trimming shortened V by 3 bases and J by 1 base, and 12 bases separated the two germline ends. The germline CDR1 and CDR2 sequences are SGHAT and FQNNGV. CDR3 sequence: CASSFIGGGNTGELFF. The CDR3 DNA reads as TGTGCCAGCAGCTTTATTGGAGGGGGGAACACCGGGGAGCTGTTTTTT. Based on the CDR3 plus reference TRBV11-2 and TRBJ2-2, the full variable domain is EAGVAQSPRYKIIEKRQSVAFWCNPISGHATLYWYQQILGQGPKLLIQFQNNGVVDDSQLPKDRFSAERLKGVDSTLKIQPAKLEDSAVYLCASSFIGGGNTGELFFGEGSRLTVL.

This clonotype has ten or more counts. V gene TRBV28 combines with J gene TRBJ2-6, with a tentative D call TRBD1 (5 bases). The V end lost 5 bases, the J end lost 2 bases, and 10 bases lay between the germline ends. The CDR3 loop spans 15 amino acids. Germline CDR1 is MDHEN and CDR2 is SYDVKM. CDR3 region: CASSPGQPGANVLTF. The CDR3 nucleotides read TGTGCCAGCAGTCCTGGACAACCTGGGGCCAACGTCCTGACTTTC.

This clonotype has only a few counts. The chain recombines TRBV11-3 with TRBJ2-4; either TRBD1 or TRBD2 may fit D (6 bases each). The CDR3 covers 18 residues. V gave up 0 bases and J gave up 0 bases, with 15 bases separating them. From germline, CDR1 is SGHNT and CDR2 YENEEA. CDR3 sequence (DNA): TGTGCCAGCAGCTTAGAAGGGGGGCAGCCCATAGCCAAAAACATTCAGTACTTC. Protein sequence: CASSLEGGQPIAKNIQYF.

This clonotype was observed a handful of times. This chain joins TRBV5-4 and TRBJ2-5, with 8 positions matching TRBD1. V gave up 1 base and J gave up 5 bases; unmatched junction bases: 7. The CDR3 covers 15 residues. Looked up from germline, CDR1 is SGHNT and CDR2 is YYREEE (reference sequence). Here the CDR3 reads CASSLRSGGEETQYF. The CDR3 bases are TGTGCCAGCAGCTTGCGGTCAGGGGGCGAGGAGACCCAGTACTTC.

The rearrangement links TRBV5-6 to TRBJ2-1; D is possibly TRBD2 (7 bases). The CDR3 has 17 amino acids. Germline V gene lookup returns CDR1 SGHDT and CDR2 YYEEEE. Between the trimmed V and J ends, which lost 2 bases and 5 bases, there was a span of 20 bases. The CDR3 DNA follows: TGTGCCAGCAGCTTTGGACTAGGAAGAGCAGGGGACAATGAGCAGTTCTTC. The encoded protein is CASSFGLGRAGDNEQFF.

This clonotype was counted ten times or more. This sequence joins TRBV28 and TRBJ2-5; a weak D match, TRBD1 (6 bases). V lost 5 bases, J lost 3 bases, and 22 bases lay in between. Germline V gene data show CDR1 as MDHEN and CDR2 as SYDVKM. This CDR3 is built from 17 residues. The chain's CDR3 is CASSPLDRMGNEETQYF. CDR3 nucleotide sequence: TGTGCCAGCAGTCCTTTAGACAGGATGGGGAACGAAGAGACCCAGTACTTC. The whole variable domain, filled in from reference TRBV28 and TRBJ2-5, reads DVKVTQSSRYLVKRTGEKVFLECVQDMDHENMFWYRQDPGLGLRLIYFSYDVKMKEKGDIPEGYSVSREKKERFSLILESASTNQTSMYLCASSPLDRMGNEETQYFGPGTRLLVL.

This clonotype was counted a few times. The J gene is TRBJ2-7, the V gene TRBV12-3 or TRBV12-4; D gene ambiguous. The CDR3 loop spans 13 amino acids. Trimming shortened V by 3 bases and J by 6 bases, and 12 bases separated the two germline ends. CDR3 coding DNA: TGTGCCAGCAGTTTGAGTCCCCCGGGCGAGCAGTACTTC. Its translation is CASSLSPPGEQYF.

In this sample, this clonotype turned up a few times. The V gene is TRBV19, the J gene TRBJ2-7, with 7 bases fitting TRBD2. CDR3 length: 14 amino acids. The germline gives CDR1 LNHDA, CDR2 SQIVND (reference sequence). The V and J ends lost 2 bases and 3 bases, in that order; junction bases with no gene match: 4. The DNA for the CDR3 is TGTGCCAGTAGTATATTAAGCGGGGACTACGAGCAGTACTTC. This codes for CASSILSGDYEQYF.

The chain carries TRBV28 and TRBJ2-3; 7 bases map to TRBD2. J was trimmed by 3 bases and V by 5 bases; bases with no gene match: 11. Germline values: CDR1 MDHEN, CDR2 SYDVKM. This CDR3 contains 16 residues. The CDR3 DNA reads as TGTGCCAGCAGTGGACGGGACTACTACCTAACAGATACGCAGTATTTT. Translation gives CASSGRDYYLTDTQYF.

This clonotype was observed at least ten times. The chain has TRBV6-1 and TRBJ1-2, with D perhaps TRBD1 (6 bases). Germline V gene sequence: CDR1 MNHNS, CDR2 SASEGT. The CDR3 is 15 amino acids. V was cut by 4 bases and J by 4 bases, with 16 bases left in between. The CDR3 DNA is TGTGCCAGCAGTGTTCAGGACAGCGGACCCTATGGCTACACCTTC. Translation gives CASSVQDSGPYGYTF.

In its sample, this clonotype was seen a few times. The chain employs TRBV6-1 and TRBJ1-3; D unresolved. The CDR3 runs to 12 residues. Trimming stripped 11 bases from V and 2 bases from J, with 10 bases between. The germline gives CDR1 MNHNS, CDR2 SASEGT. As DNA, the CDR3 is TGTGCCGGACGATCGACTGGAAACACCATATATTTT. Encoded protein: CAGRSTGNTIYF.

The chain uses TRBV12-3 or TRBV12-4 and TRBJ2-1; 9 nucleotides agree with TRBD1. The ends lost 10 bases at V and 10 bases at J; junction bases unmatched: 11. CDR3 size: 13 residues. CDR3 DNA: TGTGCCATCCTGGGGGGACAGGGAGGAGAGCAGTTCTTC. Translating it yields CAILGGQGGEQFF.